These 14 T cell receptor beta chains came from one sample sequenced in a study of CD8 T cells in ankylosing spondylitis. No antigens are known for them. Study-wide findings and caveats: There was a TCR beta motif, made of eight highly homologous variants, that appeared characteristic of ankylosing spondylitis blood.

TCRdb itself ran the 5' RACE reads through MiXCR, one entry per CDR3 protein. The sample yields about 90,000 distinct CDR3 sequences, about 8.3% seen once. Material for sequencing was blood, either unsorted or a sorted T cell fraction (not recorded which). The receptors originated from a male donor with ankylosing spondylitis.

This clonotype was observed a few times. The rearrangement links TRBV15 to TRBJ2-3; 10 positions agree with TRBD2. In germline, CDR1 is LNHNV, CDR2 YYDKDF (reference sequence). This CDR3 spans 14 amino acids. J lost 6 bases, V lost 4 bases, and 4 bases had no gene match. This CDR3 is CATSILAGADTQYF. The CDR3 coding sequence is TGTGCCACCAGCATTCTAGCGGGAGCGGATACGCAGTATTTT. Combining the CDR3 with reference TRBV15 and TRBJ2-3 gives the whole variable domain DAMVIQNPRYQVTQFGKPVTLSCSQTLNHNVMYWYQQKSSQAPKLLFHYYDKDFNNEADTPDNFQSRRPNTSFCFLDIRSPGLGDTAMYLCATSILAGADTQYFGPGTRLTVL.

This chain joins TRBV12-3 or TRBV12-4 and TRBJ1-2; D gene ambiguous. V lost 4 bases and J 2 bases, leaving 11 bases between the germline ends. CDR3 size: 14 residues. CDR3 amino acids: CASSSIGWNYGYTF. CDR3 nucleotides: TGTGCCAGCAGTTCGATCGGGTGGAACTATGGCTACACCTTC.

There are a few counts of this clonotype. The CDR3 loop is CASGDRGYEQYV. CDR3 DNA: TGTGCCAGTGGGGACAGGGGCTACGAGCAGTACGTC. The chain links TRBV6-1 to TRBJ2-7, with 10 positions matching TRBD1. Germline values: CDR1 MNHNS, CDR2 SASEGT. With V trimmed by 9 bases and J by 3 bases, 2 bases remained unmatched. The CDR3 sequence is 12 residues long.

V is TRBV7-8 and J is TRBJ2-3, with 12 bases identical to TRBD2. From germline, CDR1 is SGHVS and CDR2 FQNEAQ. CDR3 size: 16 residues. V lost 7 bases and J lost 3; bases outside the gene matches: 8. CDR3 in amino acids: CASNPTGLAGTDTQYF. CDR3 nucleotides: TGTGCCAGCAACCCTACAGGACTAGCGGGAACAGATACGCAGTATTTT.

In its sample, this clonotype was seen many times. This sequence joins TRBV20-1 and TRBJ1-1; D is unresolved. Germline CDR1 reads DFQATT; CDR2 reads SNEGSKA (reference sequence). This CDR3 is 12 amino acids long. The ends were cut back, 4 bases at V and 1 base at J, with 7 bases in the middle. The CDR3 nucleotides read TGCAGTGCTACCCGACAGAACACTGAAGCTTTCTTT. It is translated as CSATRQNTEAFF.

The V and J genes are TRBV12-3 or TRBV12-4 and TRBJ2-3; 8 bases fit TRBD2. The junction had 8 bases not matched to a gene; V was cut back by 6 bases and J by 0 bases. This CDR3 contains 16 residues. CDR3 protein: CASRGELAASTDTQYF. The CDR3, as DNA: TGTGCCAGCAGGGGGGAACTAGCGGCGAGCACAGATACGCAGTATTTT.

This clonotype was found many times. The CDR3 region is CASSLMGLEIVSGYNEQFF. In DNA form, the CDR3 reads TGTGCCAGCAGTTTAATGGGCCTTGAAATTGTGAGCGGGTACAATGAGCAGTTCTTC. The rearrangement links TRBV27 to TRBJ2-1; D is perhaps TRBD2 (6 bases). V was trimmed by 2 bases and J by 4 bases, leaving 24 bases between them. In germline, CDR1 is MNHEY, CDR2 SMNVEV (reference sequence). The CDR3 runs to 19 residues.

This clonotype was seen repeatedly, ten times or more. The chain has TRBV4-1 and TRBJ2-5; D is possibly TRBD2 (5 bases). CDR3 length: 14 amino acids. Trimming left V 4 bases short and J 5 bases short, with 14 bases between. Germline CDR1 reads MGHRA; CDR2 reads YSYEKL. The CDR3 coding sequence is TGCGCCAGCAGCCCCGGGGTTGATGGGGAGACCCAGTACTTC. It encodes CASSPGVDGETQYF.

This clonotype showed up many times. V usage is TRBV12-3 or TRBV12-4 and J usage is TRBJ1-5; D possibly corresponds to TRBD1 (5 bases). CDR3 length equals 15 residues. V shed 3 bases and J shed 1 base, with 10 bases lying between them. The CDR3 loop is CASSFSGESNQPQHF. The DNA of the CDR3 is TGTGCCAGCAGTTTTTCGGGGGAGAGCAATCAGCCCCAGCATTTT.

This clonotype was observed at least ten times. The chain combines TRBV2 with TRBJ2-3; 9 bases line up with TRBD2. Germline assignment: CDR1 SNHLY and CDR2 FYNNEI. Unmatched junction bases numbered 5, after V lost 7 bases and J lost 3 bases. The CDR3 is made up of 14 amino acids. CDR3 residues: CASKGGRETDTQYF. CDR3 bases: TGTGCCAGCAAAGGCGGGAGGGAGACAGATACGCAGTATTTT.

The rearrangement uses TRBV27 and TRBJ2-3; the D gene is possibly TRBD1 (5 bases). Germline V gives CDR1 MNHEY, CDR2 SMNVEV (reference sequence). V was pared by 4 bases and J by 4 bases, with 12 bases between. CDR3 length equals 14 residues. CDR3 coding DNA: TGTGCCAGCAGTTCACGGTGGGGCCCAGATACGCAGTATTTT. Translation gives CASSSRWGPDTQYF.

This clonotype was counted between two and nine times. The rearrangement joins TRBV4-1 to TRBJ2-1; 8 bases match TRBD2. V was pared by 4 bases and J by 7 bases, with 9 bases of the junction left unmatched. CDR1 and CDR2 from the germline V gene are MGHRA and YSYEKL. The CDR3 is 15 amino acids. The CDR3 nucleotides read TGCGCCAGCAGCCGAGTGGGACTAGGTGGGAATGAGCAGTTCTTC. It translates to CASSRVGLGGNEQFF.

This clonotype appeared a few times. The chain has TRBV9 and TRBJ2-2; D is unclear. CDR1 is SGDLS and CDR2 is YYNGEE in the germline V gene. The CDR3 has 16 amino acids. V lost 0 bases, J lost 1 base, and 10 bases lay in between. The CDR3 loop reads CASSVESFGNTGELFF. The CDR3 DNA is TGTGCCAGCAGCGTAGAATCTTTTGGGAACACCGGGGAGCTGTTTTTT.

For this clonotype: This may be a read error, as it is one base from a much larger clone. The chain uses TRBV27 and TRBJ2-1; 7 nucleotides align to TRBD2. The CDR3 spans 14 residues. J gave up 5 bases and V 7 bases, and 8 bases lay outside the gene matches. Germline loops: CDR1 MNHEY, CDR2 SMNVEV (reference sequence). The CDR3 here is CASIGTTHNNEQFF. In DNA, the CDR3 is TGTGCCAGCATAGGGACTACCCATAACAATGAGCAGTTCTTC.